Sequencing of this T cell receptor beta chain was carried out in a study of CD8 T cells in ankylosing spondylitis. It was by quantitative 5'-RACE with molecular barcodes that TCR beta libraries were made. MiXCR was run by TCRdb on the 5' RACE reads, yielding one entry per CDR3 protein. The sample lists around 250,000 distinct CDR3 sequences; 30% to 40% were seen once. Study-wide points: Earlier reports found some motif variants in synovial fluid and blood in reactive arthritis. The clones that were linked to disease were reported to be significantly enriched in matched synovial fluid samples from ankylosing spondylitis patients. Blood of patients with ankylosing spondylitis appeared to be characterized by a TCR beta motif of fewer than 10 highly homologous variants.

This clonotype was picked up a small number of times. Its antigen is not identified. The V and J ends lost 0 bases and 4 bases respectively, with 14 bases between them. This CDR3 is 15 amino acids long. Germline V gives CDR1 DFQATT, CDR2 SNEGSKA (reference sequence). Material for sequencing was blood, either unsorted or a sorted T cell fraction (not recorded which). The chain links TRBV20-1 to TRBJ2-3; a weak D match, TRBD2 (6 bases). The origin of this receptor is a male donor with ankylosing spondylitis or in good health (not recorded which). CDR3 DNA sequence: TGCAGTGCTAGAGATCGTCAGCGCGGGGCAGATACGCAGTATTTT. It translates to CSARDRQRGADTQYF.